This is a list of T cell receptor beta chains from one sample in a study of cytomegalovirus exposure and HLA in healthy donors. Some clones are missing from TCRdb's copy, which holds only in-frame ones; the method was immunoSEQ multiplex PCR. The sample carries approximately 160,000 clones, about four fifths recorded once. The specimen sequenced was PBMCs. Receptor source: a man in his thirties or forties in good health and CMV-seropositive. CDR3s include the opening cysteine and the closing phenylalanine or tryptophan. A D gene is named only where the DNA matches it firmly. Clone size is given for some rows only: seen once, a few or many times, or a class if the clone is expanded.

cdr3_nt: TGTGCCAGCAGCCCCCCGGGACTCCTCTACGAGCAGTACTTC; cdr3_aa: CASSPPGLLYEQYF; cdr3_length: 14; d_call: .; j_call: TRBJ2-7; v_call: TRBV11-2; clone_size: .
cdr3_nt: TGTGCCAGCAGTGTCACTAGATACGAGCAGTACTTC; cdr3_aa: CASSVTRYEQYF; cdr3_length: 12; d_call: .; j_call: TRBJ2-7; v_call: TRBV2; clone_size: .
cdr3_nt: TGCGCCAGCAGCCAAGGTTCGGGACTGAGTGGGGATACGCAGTATTTT; cdr3_aa: CASSQGSGLSGDTQYF; cdr3_length: 16; d_call: .; j_call: TRBJ2-3; v_call: TRBV4-1; clone_size: .
cdr3_nt: TGTGCCAGCAGCCACAGGGGGCGGTACGAGCAGTACTTC; cdr3_aa: CASSHRGRYEQYF; cdr3_length: 13; d_call: TRBD1; j_call: TRBJ2-7; v_call: TRBV6-6; clone_size: .
cdr3_nt: TGTGCCAGCAGGCCCGGGACAGGGGCTTATCAGCCCCAGCATTTT; cdr3_aa: CASRPGTGAYQPQHF; cdr3_length: 15; d_call: TRBD1; j_call: TRBJ1-5; v_call: TRBV6-5; clone_size: .
cdr3_nt: TGTGCCAGTAGTATTCGGACACCCCGCGATGAGCAGTTCTTC; cdr3_aa: CASSIRTPRDEQFF; cdr3_length: 14; d_call: .; j_call: TRBJ2-1; v_call: TRBV19; clone_size: .
cdr3_nt: TGTGCCAGCAGCCCGTACATAACTAGCGGTTTCTACGAGCAGTACTTC; cdr3_aa: CASSPYITSGFYEQYF; cdr3_length: 16; d_call: TRBD2; j_call: TRBJ2-7; v_call: TRBV5-4; clone_size: .
cdr3_nt: TGTGCCAGCAGCTTATGGGGACACGATAGCAATCAGCCCCAGCATTTT; cdr3_aa: CASSLWGHDSNQPQHF; cdr3_length: 16; d_call: .; j_call: TRBJ1-5; v_call: TRBV7-9; clone_size: .
cdr3_nt: TGTGCCAGCAGTCCCCTGGGTAGTAGCGGGAGTCGTCCCTACGAGCAGTACTTC; cdr3_aa: CASSPLGSSGSRPYEQYF; cdr3_length: 18; d_call: TRBD2; j_call: TRBJ2-7; v_call: TRBV27; clone_size: .
cdr3_nt: TGTGCCAGCAGCGTAGCTTTAGCGGGAGGGCCTTATGAACAGTTCTTC; cdr3_aa: CASSVALAGGPYEQFF; cdr3_length: 16; d_call: TRBD2; j_call: TRBJ2-1; v_call: TRBV9; clone_size: .
cdr3_nt: TGTGCCAGTAGTATAACCTCCAAGCAGGGTGGTAGCACAGATACGCAGTATTTT; cdr3_aa: CASSITSKQGGSTDTQYF; cdr3_length: 18; d_call: .; j_call: TRBJ2-3; v_call: TRBV19; clone_size: few
cdr3_nt: TGTGCCAGCACCTTACAGGGGGCGCCCGAGCAGTACTTC; cdr3_aa: CASTLQGAPEQYF; cdr3_length: 13; d_call: TRBD1; j_call: TRBJ2-7; v_call: TRBV5-4; clone_size: .
cdr3_nt: TGCGCCAGCAGCCAACAACAGGGCTACACCGGGGAGCTGTTTTTT; cdr3_aa: CASSQQQGYTGELFF; cdr3_length: 15; d_call: .; j_call: TRBJ2-2; v_call: TRBV4-1; clone_size: .
cdr3_nt: TGTGCCAGCAGTGAATTGGACGCAGCTATAGGGGCAGGTGGCTACACCTTC; cdr3_aa: CASSELDAAIGAGGYTF; cdr3_length: 17; d_call: .; j_call: TRBJ1-2; v_call: TRBV6-1; clone_size: .
cdr3_nt: TGCGCCAGCAGCCCGCCGGGCGAGGGAAGAGATACGCAGTATTTT; cdr3_aa: CASSPPGEGRDTQYF; cdr3_length: 15; d_call: .; j_call: TRBJ2-3; v_call: TRBV5-1; clone_size: .
cdr3_nt: TGTGCCAGCAGTCCGAGGACAGATAACTATGGCTACACCTTC; cdr3_aa: CASSPRTDNYGYTF; cdr3_length: 14; d_call: .; j_call: TRBJ1-2; v_call: TRBV6-5; clone_size: .
cdr3_nt: TGTGCCAGCAGCTTAGCTTACAGGGGAGATAATTCACCCCTCCACTTT; cdr3_aa: CASSLAYRGDNSPLHF; cdr3_length: 16; d_call: TRBD1; j_call: TRBJ1-6; v_call: TRBV11-3; clone_size: few
cdr3_nt: TGTGCCAGCAGTTTATATGTAAGCAATATGAACACTGAAGCTTTCTTT; cdr3_aa: CASSLYVSNMNTEAFF; cdr3_length: 16; d_call: .; j_call: TRBJ1-1; v_call: TRBV28; clone_size: few
cdr3_nt: TGTGCCAGCTCACCACCACTAGCGGGAGGGCCCACAGATACGCAGTATTTT; cdr3_aa: CASSPPLAGGPTDTQYF; cdr3_length: 17; d_call: TRBD2; j_call: TRBJ2-3; v_call: TRBV18; clone_size: .
cdr3_nt: TGCGCCAGCAGCCAAGTGTGGGCAGACCATCAGCCCCAGCATTTT; cdr3_aa: CASSQVWADHQPQHF; cdr3_length: 15; d_call: .; j_call: TRBJ1-5; v_call: TRBV4-3; clone_size: .
cdr3_nt: TGCGCCAGCAGTCAATCGGTAGTGAGGGCACCCTACGAGCAGTACTTC; cdr3_aa: CASSQSVVRAPYEQYF; cdr3_length: 16; d_call: .; j_call: TRBJ2-7; v_call: TRBV23-1; clone_size: .
cdr3_nt: TGTGCCAGCAGCTTAGATACTAGCGGCCCCTACGAGCAGTACTTC; cdr3_aa: CASSLDTSGPYEQYF; cdr3_length: 15; d_call: TRBD2; j_call: TRBJ2-7; v_call: TRBV11-2; clone_size: .
cdr3_nt: TGTGCCAGCAGCATCAGGGTAGGGCAGCCCCAGCATTTT; cdr3_aa: CASSIRVGQPQHF; cdr3_length: 13; d_call: .; j_call: TRBJ1-5; v_call: TRBV7-7; clone_size: .
cdr3_nt: TGTGCCAGCAGGCCCCGGGCCTGGGGCCACTATGGCTACACCTTC; cdr3_aa: CASRPRAWGHYGYTF; cdr3_length: 15; d_call: .; j_call: TRBJ1-2; v_call: TRBV6-6; clone_size: .
cdr3_nt: TGCGCCAGCAATAGTCGAGCTTACGAGCAGTACTTC; cdr3_aa: CASNSRAYEQYF; cdr3_length: 12; d_call: .; j_call: TRBJ2-7; v_call: TRBV10-1; clone_size: .
cdr3_nt: TGTGCCAGCAGTCCTGGCGGCCTGACCGGCACCATATATTTT; cdr3_aa: CASSPGGLTGTIYF; cdr3_length: 14; d_call: .; j_call: TRBJ1-3; v_call: TRBV5-4; clone_size: few
cdr3_nt: TGTGCCAGCAGAAACCAACAGGGAGTCACAGATACGCAGTATTTT; cdr3_aa: CASRNQQGVTDTQYF; cdr3_length: 15; d_call: .; j_call: TRBJ2-3; v_call: TRBV27; clone_size: .
cdr3_nt: TGTGCCTGGAGTGACGAGAGGTCCGGGGAGCTGTTTTTT; cdr3_aa: CAWSDERSGELFF; cdr3_length: 13; d_call: .; j_call: TRBJ2-2; v_call: TRBV30; clone_size: .
cdr3_nt: TGCAGCGTCGGACTAGGGACAGGACGGAACACTGAAGCTTTCTTT; cdr3_aa: CSVGLGTGRNTEAFF; cdr3_length: 15; d_call: TRBD1; j_call: TRBJ1-1; v_call: TRBV29-1; clone_size: once
cdr3_nt: TGTGCCAGCAGTTCTTACAGGGCCCTCAGCTCCTACGAGCAGTACTTC; cdr3_aa: CASSSYRALSSYEQYF; cdr3_length: 16; d_call: .; j_call: TRBJ2-7; v_call: TRBV27; clone_size: few
cdr3_nt: TGTGCCAGCAGCCGTGGACAGGGAAAAAATCAGCCCCAGCATTTT; cdr3_aa: CASSRGQGKNQPQHF; cdr3_length: 15; d_call: TRBD1; j_call: TRBJ1-5; v_call: TRBV6-5; clone_size: .
cdr3_nt: TGTGCCAGCAGTGAAGATCCGGGGTCCAATCAGCCCCAGCATTTT; cdr3_aa: CASSEDPGSNQPQHF; cdr3_length: 15; d_call: .; j_call: TRBJ1-5; v_call: TRBV6-1; clone_size: .
cdr3_nt: TGCGCCAGCAGCGCCGGACTAGCGGGAGGGCCCTACGAGCAGTACTTC; cdr3_aa: CASSAGLAGGPYEQYF; cdr3_length: 16; d_call: TRBD2; j_call: TRBJ2-7; v_call: TRBV5-1; clone_size: .
cdr3_nt: TGTGCCAGCAGGGGGGACAGAAACACAGATACGCAGTATTTT; cdr3_aa: CASRGDRNTDTQYF; cdr3_length: 14; d_call: TRBD1; j_call: TRBJ2-3; v_call: TRBV2; clone_size: once
cdr3_nt: TGTGCCAGCTCACCGACAGGGACGTTGGAGGGCTACACCTTC; cdr3_aa: CASSPTGTLEGYTF; cdr3_length: 14; d_call: TRBD1; j_call: TRBJ1-2; v_call: TRBV18; clone_size: .
cdr3_nt: TGTGCCAGCAGCTTAAACAAATTCACAGATACGCAGTATTTT; cdr3_aa: CASSLNKFTDTQYF; cdr3_length: 14; d_call: .; j_call: TRBJ2-3; v_call: TRBV7-8; clone_size: .
cdr3_nt: TGTGCCAGCAGCCCGGGGGGGGGATTGCAGTATCAGACCCAGTACTTC; cdr3_aa: CASSPGGGLQYQTQYF; cdr3_length: 16; d_call: TRBD2; j_call: TRBJ2-5; v_call: TRBV7-9; clone_size: few
cdr3_nt: TGTGCCAGCAGCCAACTACGGTCTGGAAACACCATATATTTT; cdr3_aa: CASSQLRSGNTIYF; cdr3_length: 14; d_call: .; j_call: TRBJ1-3; v_call: TRBV14; clone_size: .
cdr3_nt: TGTGCCAGCAGCCTAGCGGGAGTAGTGTATGAGCAGTTCTTC; cdr3_aa: CASSLAGVVYEQFF; cdr3_length: 14; d_call: TRBD2; j_call: TRBJ2-1; v_call: TRBV28; clone_size: .
cdr3_nt: TGCGCCAGTACCCCGGGAGGGACCTACGAGCAGTACTTC; cdr3_aa: CASTPGGTYEQYF; cdr3_length: 13; d_call: TRBD2; j_call: TRBJ2-7; v_call: TRBV5-1; clone_size: .
cdr3_nt: TGTGCCAGCAGCGGGCGACCAACGGCTTTTATAGGCTACACCTTC; cdr3_aa: CASSGRPTAFIGYTF; cdr3_length: 15; d_call: .; j_call: TRBJ1-2; v_call: TRBV7-9; clone_size: .
cdr3_nt: TGTGCCAGCAGGGACCCGGGGGGGGCCGATGAGCAGTTCTTC; cdr3_aa: CASRDPGGADEQFF; cdr3_length: 14; d_call: TRBD2; j_call: TRBJ2-1; v_call: TRBV7-9; clone_size: .
cdr3_nt: TGCGCCAGCAGCTTTGGACAGGAAGTAAGGAACTATGGCTACACCTTC; cdr3_aa: CASSFGQEVRNYGYTF; cdr3_length: 16; d_call: TRBD1; j_call: TRBJ1-2; v_call: TRBV5-1; clone_size: .